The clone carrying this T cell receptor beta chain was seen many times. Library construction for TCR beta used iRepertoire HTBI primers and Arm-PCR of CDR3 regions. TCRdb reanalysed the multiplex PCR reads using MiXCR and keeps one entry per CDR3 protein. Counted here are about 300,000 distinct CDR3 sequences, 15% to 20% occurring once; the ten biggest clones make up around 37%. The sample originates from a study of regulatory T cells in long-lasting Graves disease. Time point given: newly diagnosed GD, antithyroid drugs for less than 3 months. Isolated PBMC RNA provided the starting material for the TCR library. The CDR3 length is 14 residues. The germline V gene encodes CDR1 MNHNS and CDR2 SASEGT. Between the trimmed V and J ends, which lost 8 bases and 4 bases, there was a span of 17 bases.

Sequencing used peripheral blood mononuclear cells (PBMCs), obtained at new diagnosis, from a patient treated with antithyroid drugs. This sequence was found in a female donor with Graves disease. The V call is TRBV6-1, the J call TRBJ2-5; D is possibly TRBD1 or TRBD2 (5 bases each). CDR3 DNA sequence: TGTGCCAGCTCCCGGCCCGGGGCCGCAGAGACCCAGTACTTC. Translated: CASSRPGAAETQYF.